The 24 T cell receptor beta chains below come from one sample, sequenced in a study of blood T cell repertoires in COVID-19. Clones were read by immunoSEQ multiplex PCR, and TCRdb kept only the in-frame ones, dropping some. Of fewer than 60,000 clones detected, about four fifths appear once; the ten largest clones hold around a tenth. The sequenced sample consisted of peripheral blood. These receptors came from a man at least 80 years old with COVID-19, enrolled during active disease.

The chain recombines TRBV19 with TRBJ1-3; D is perhaps TRBD1 (6 bases). Trimming left V 4 bases short and J 1 base short, with 8 bases between. This CDR3 has 14 residues. Germline V gene lookup returns CDR1 LNHDA and CDR2 SQIVND (reference sequence). The CDR3 loop is CASSTGQSGNTIYF. As DNA, the CDR3 is TGTGCCAGTAGTACCGGACAGTCTGGAAACACCATATATTTT.

The J gene is TRBJ1-4, the V gene TRBV18; tentatively, D is TRBD1 (5 bases). Trimming shortened V by 2 bases and J by 8 bases, and 6 bases separated the two germline ends. Germline loops: CDR1 KGHSH, CDR2 LQKENI. CDR3 length: 12 amino acids. The CDR3, as DNA: TGTGCCAGCTCACCAGCAGGGGAAAAACTGTTTTTT. Translating it yields CASSPAGEKLFF.

V is TRBV5-1 and J is TRBJ2-1, with TRBD2 matching over 12 bases. The CDR3 extends over 17 amino acids. Trimming at V came to 3 bases and at J to 1 base, leaving 5 bases not matched to a gene. Germline V gene sequence: CDR1 SGHRS, CDR2 YFSETQ. CDR3 loop: CASSSAGTSGSYNEQFF. The CDR3 DNA is TGCGCCAGCAGCTCCGCCGGGACTAGCGGGTCCTACAATGAGCAGTTCTTC.

The CDR3 coding sequence is TGTGCCAGCAGCCCTGGACTCTATGGCTACACCTTC. Protein product: CASSPGLYGYTF. The chain couples TRBV5-5 to TRBJ1-2; D gene ambiguous. The germline V gene has CDR1 SGHKS and CDR2 YYEKEE (reference sequence). The V end was cut by 4 bases, the J end by 4 bases, with 8 bases between. The CDR3 contains 12 residues.

The CDR3 spells CASSLDVQLSGELFF. The CDR3 region has the DNA TGTGCCAGCAGCTTAGACGTACAGTTATCGGGGGAGCTGTTTTTT. The chain carries TRBV7-9 and TRBJ2-2; no firm D call. V was pared by 1 base and J by 8 bases, with 14 bases between. CDR1 SEHNR and CDR2 FQNEAQ come from the germline V gene (reference sequence). The CDR3 has 15 residues.

The CDR3 DNA follows: TGTGCCAGCAGAGCACTAGGGAGGGAGACCCAGTACTTC. Its translation is CASRALGRETQYF. V gene TRBV2 combines with J gene TRBJ2-5; tentatively, D is TRBD2 (6 bases). The V end was cut by 6 bases, the J end by 5 bases, with 13 bases between. The CDR3 loop spans 13 amino acids. Germline CDR1 is SNHLY and CDR2 is FYNNEI.

This sequence joins TRBV7-9 and TRBJ1-3; D is perhaps TRBD1 (5 bases). The germline V gene has CDR1 SEHNR and CDR2 FQNEAQ (reference sequence). CDR3 length equals 15 residues. Trimming shortened V by 5 bases and J by 0 bases, and 11 bases separated the two germline ends. The CDR3 reads CASSPRGSSGNTIYF. CDR3 coding DNA: TGTGCCAGCAGCCCTAGGGGATCCTCTGGAAACACCATATATTTT.

The chain joins TRBV23-1 to TRBJ1-2; a weak D match, TRBD1 (5 bases). TRBV23-1 is an ORF; its function is uncertain. This CDR3 contains 14 residues. Trimming removed 6 bases from V and 2 bases from J, with 13 bases in between. The CDR3: CASSDAGKNYGYTF. DNA for the CDR3: TGCGCCAGCAGCGATGCAGGGAAAAACTATGGCTACACCTTC.

This clone is labeled as medium-sized. The J gene is TRBJ1-5, the V gene TRBV28; tentative D call: TRBD1 (6 bases). The CDR3 is 14 amino acids. V shed 6 bases and J shed 0 bases, with 9 bases lying between them. The germline gives CDR1 MDHEN, CDR2 SYDVKM. This chain's CDR3 is CASRYRASNQPQHF. In DNA form, the CDR3 reads TGTGCCAGCAGATACAGGGCTAGCAATCAGCCCCAGCATTTT.

V and J are TRBV5-5 and TRBJ2-3; no clear D. V gave up 0 bases and J gave up 0 bases, with 2 bases separating them. This CDR3 spans 13 amino acids. Per the germline V gene, CDR1 is SGHKS and CDR2 is YYEKEE (reference sequence). CDR3 protein: CASSLASTDTQYF. The CDR3 DNA follows: TGTGCCAGCAGCTTGGCTAGCACAGATACGCAGTATTTT.

The rearrangement joins TRBV19 to TRBJ1-1; 7 nucleotides match TRBD1. Looked up from germline, CDR1 is LNHDA and CDR2 is SQIVND (reference sequence). V dropped 8 bases and J dropped 10; count of bases not matched to a gene: 10. The CDR3 sequence is 12 residues long. The CDR3 bases are TGTGCCAGTGGAACAGGGGATCGTTTAGCTTTCTTT. Its protein product is CASGTGDRLAFF.

This clone showed up just a few times. The chain links TRBV7-9 to TRBJ1-1, with 8 bases identical to TRBD1. V was pared by 5 bases and J by 3 bases, with 8 bases of the junction left unmatched. CDR3 size: 15 residues. CDR1 is SEHNR, CDR2 FQNEAQ, per germline (reference sequence). This CDR3 reads CASSPRGRRDTEAFF. The CDR3 DNA reads TGTGCCAGCAGCCCCAGGGGGCGCCGGGACACTGAAGCTTTCTTT.

The chain uses TRBV5-1 and TRBJ1-4, with D perhaps TRBD1 (6 bases). This CDR3 comprises 16 residues. From germline, CDR1 is SGHRS and CDR2 YFSETQ. Trimming shortened V by 3 bases and J by 2 bases, and 14 bases separated the two germline ends. Written as DNA, the CDR3 is TGCGCCAGCAGCTCGGGAGGGAGGGGGACTAATGAAAAACTGTTTTTT. It yields the protein CASSSGGRGTNEKLFF.

This clone was observed a single time. The V call is TRBV14, the J call TRBJ1-5, with TRBD1 as a possible D gene (6 bases). V lost 3 bases to trimming and J lost 7 bases, with 16 bases between them. CDR1 and CDR2 (germline): SGHDN, FVKESK. CDR3 length equals 15 residues. The CDR3 spells CASSHGGRGDQPQHF. The CDR3 region has the DNA TGTGCCAGCAGCCACGGGGGCCGGGGGGACCAGCCCCAGCATTTT.

The chain links TRBV7-2 to TRBJ2-1; possible D gene TRBD1, 6 bases. The CDR3 is made up of 17 amino acids. Between the trimmed V and J ends, which lost 4 bases and 4 bases, there was a span of 20 bases. From germline, CDR1 is SGHTA and CDR2 FQGNSA. The CDR3 sequence is CASSSFSAGGLYNEQFF. CDR3 bases: TGTGCCAGCAGCTCTTTTAGCGCTGGGGGCCTTTACAATGAGCAGTTCTTC.

V is TRBV6-5 and J is TRBJ2-1; 9 bases are shared with TRBD1. Trimming removed 6 bases from V and 8 bases from J; junction bases left unmatched: 11. The length of the CDR3 is 15 residues. Germline CDR1 and CDR2: MNHEY and SVGAGI. The CDR3 nucleotides read TGTGCCAGCAGCCCCGGGACAGGGCGCGGAGATGAGCAGTTCTTC. Translating gives CASSPGTGRGDEQFF.

The J gene is TRBJ1-2, the V gene TRBV18; 9 bases fit TRBD1. CDR1 KGHSH and CDR2 LQKENI come from the germline V gene. The CDR3 extends over 14 amino acids. Trimming cost V 4 bases and J 2 bases; bases outside gene matches: 2. The CDR3 DNA reads as TGTGCCAGCTCACAAGGGACAGGGAACTATGGCTACACCTTC. Protein product: CASSQGTGNYGYTF.

The chain uses TRBV9 and TRBJ2-1, with D unclear. V gave up 4 bases and J gave up 4 bases, with 12 bases separating them. Germline loops: CDR1 SGDLS, CDR2 YYNGEE. This CDR3 comprises 14 residues. CDR3 nucleotides: TGTGCCAGCAGCCCTATAGGCGGTTACAATGAGCAGTTCTTC. Its translation is CASSPIGGYNEQFF.

This clone was counted a single time. The V gene is TRBV5-4, the J gene TRBJ2-1; D might be TRBD2 (5 bases). Trimming removed 0 bases from V and 0 bases from J, with 13 bases in between. There are 17 residues in the CDR3. Germline lookup yields CDR1 SGHNT and CDR2 YYREEE (reference sequence). CDR3 in amino acids: CASSLGAGGGSYNEQFF. The CDR3 bases are TGTGCCAGCAGCTTGGGAGCTGGCGGAGGCTCCTACAATGAGCAGTTCTTC.

V usage is TRBV10-3 and J usage is TRBJ2-5; 12 nucleotides align to TRBD1. Germline V CDR1 and CDR2: ENHRY, SYGVKD. With 2 bases clipped from V and 5 bases from J, the junction kept 15 bases outside the gene matches. The CDR3 covers 19 residues. DNA of the CDR3: TGTGCCATCAGTGAGGCCTTCCTACCGGGACAGGGGGCCGGCGAGACCCAGTACTTC. Translated, it gives CAISEAFLPGQGAGETQYF.

The chain carries TRBV3-1 (or the pseudogene TRBV3-2) and TRBJ1-5; TRBD1 matches at 7 bases. V was clipped by 0 bases and J by 4 bases; unmatched bases: 6. CDR1 and CDR2 (germline): LGHDT, YNNKEL (reference sequence). This CDR3 is built from 16 residues. The CDR3 here is CASSQDYRGANQPQHF. The CDR3 DNA sequence: TGTGCCAGCAGCCAAGATTACAGGGGTGCGAATCAGCCCCAGCATTTT.

In this sample, this clone turned up a few times. V usage is TRBV28 and J usage is TRBJ1-1, with a tentative D call TRBD1 (6 bases). The CDR3 loop spans 17 amino acids. Germline V gene lookup returns CDR1 MDHEN and CDR2 SYDVKM. Trimming left V 4 bases short and J 0 bases short, with 18 bases between. For the CDR3, the DNA is TGTGCCAGCAGTTCCTCCTCTTTTGGACAGATGAACACTGAAGCTTTCTTT. Residues: CASSSSSFGQMNTEAFF.

V usage is TRBV19 and J usage is TRBJ1-5, with D uncertain. V shed 2 bases and J shed 2 bases, with 13 bases lying between them. CDR3 length equals 16 residues. Germline V gene data show CDR1 as LNHDA and CDR2 as SQIVND (reference sequence). The CDR3 DNA is TGTGCCAGTAGTATAAGGGCCCAGGAGGGCAATCAGCCCCAGCATTTT. It specifies CASSIRAQEGNQPQHF.

The rearrangement uses TRBV6-1 and TRBJ1-1; D gene unclear. The CDR3 totals 14 residues. Trimming left V 5 bases short and J 0 bases short, with 10 bases between. From germline, CDR1 is MNHNS and CDR2 SASEGT. The CDR3 spells CASSYGGLNTEAFF. The CDR3 DNA reads as TGTGCCAGCAGTTATGGAGGGCTGAACACTGAAGCTTTCTTT.